A selection of T cell receptor beta chains follows, all from one sample in a study of beta chain features in type 1 diabetes. TCRdb's table, derived via immunoSEQ multiplex PCR, lists solely in-frame clones and lacks some. Here the sample spans fewer than 250,000 clones, around 68% being singletons. The sequenced sample consisted of naive CD4+ T cells from blood. The source is a man aged 25 to 40 in good health. Each CDR3 is given with its conserved first and last residue. The D gene is left open where the match is weak. Clone size is shown for a subset of rows, as once, few, many or a class of expanded clone.

clone size	D gene	V gene	J gene	CDR3 DNA	CDR3 protein
.	.	TRBV10-3	TRBJ2-2	TGTGCCATTTCTGGCCTACTCAACACCGGGGAGCTGTTTTTT	CAISGLLNTGELFF
once	TRBD2	TRBV11-2	TRBJ2-6	TGTGCCAGCCCTCTAGCGGCTGGGGCCAACGTCCTGACTTTC	CASPLAAGANVLTF
.	TRBD2	TRBV6-1	TRBJ2-3	TGTGCCAGCAGTGATAAGACCGGGACTAGCGGGAGGGAGGATACGCAGTATTTT	CASSDKTGTSGREDTQYF
.	TRBD1	TRBV29-1	TRBJ1-2	TGCAGCGCTATGACAGGGCAGGGCTCCTATGGCTACACCTTC	CSAMTGQGSYGYTF
.	TRBD1	TRBV30	TRBJ2-5	TGTGCCTGGAGTGGACACAGGGGCGGAGAGACCCAGTACTTC	CAWSGHRGGETQYF
once	TRBD2	TRBV14	TRBJ2-5	TGTGCCAGCAGCCAACTGACTAGCGGGAGGAGAGAGACCCAGTACTTC	CASSQLTSGRRETQYF
.	TRBD2	TRBV5-6	TRBJ2-1	TGTGCCAGCAGCTTAGGACTAGCGGTCTACAATGAGCAGTTCTTC	CASSLGLAVYNEQFF
.	TRBD1	TRBV30	TRBJ1-1	TGTGCCTGGGAGTTAGGGGGCATTCGCACTGAAGCTTTCTTT	CAWELGGIRTEAFF
.	.	TRBV4-1	TRBJ2-7	TGCGCCAGCAGCCAAGTGCGGTCCGAGCAGTACTTC	CASSQVRSEQYF
.	TRBD2	TRBV4-2	TRBJ2-1	TGTGCCAGCAGCCAACTACCCGGGACTAGCGGGAGTCATGAGCAGTTCTTC	CASSQLPGTSGSHEQFF
.	.	TRBV9	TRBJ1-1	TGTGCCAGCAGCTCCACGTTGAACACTGAAGCTTTCTTT	CASSSTLNTEAFF
.	.	TRBV30	TRBJ2-1	TGTGCCTGTCCCCTCCTTGCTTTTGTGAGAAGCACGTCCTACAATGAGCAGTTCTTC	CACPLLAFVRSTSYNEQFF
few	.	TRBV10-3	TRBJ2-2	TGTGCCATCAGTGATATGTCCCGGGAGCTGTTTTTT	CAISDMSRELFF
.	.	TRBV7-2	TRBJ2-3	TGTGCCAGCAGCTTGACGGCAACGGGGACAGATACGCAGTATTTT	CASSLTATGTDTQYF
.	.	TRBV6-5	TRBJ2-7	TGTGCCAGCAGCGATTCCTACGAGCAGTACTTC	CASSDSYEQYF
.	.	TRBV30	TRBJ2-2	TGTGCCTGGATACACTCCGCGAACACCGGGGAGCTGTTTTTT	CAWIHSANTGELFF
.	TRBD2	TRBV5-1	TRBJ2-5	TGCGCCAGCAGCAGAATCCTAGCGGGAGGAGAGACCCAGTACTTC	CASSRILAGGETQYF
.	.	TRBV7-9	TRBJ2-5	TGTGCCAGCAGCCAATTACAGGGATACCAAGAGACCCAGTACTTC	CASSQLQGYQETQYF
few	.	TRBV30	TRBJ1-1	TGTGCCTGGAGTGAGGACAGTTTTGAAGCTTTCTTT	CAWSEDSFEAFF
.	.	TRBV6-6	TRBJ2-5	TGTGCCAGCAGGGCACGAGAGACCCAGTACTTC	CASRARETQYF
.	.	TRBV5-4	TRBJ2-5	TGTGCCGCCGGAGTAGAAGAGACCCAGTACTTC	CAAGVEETQYF
few	.	TRBV7-2	TRBJ2-5	TGTGCCAGCAGCTTACCCCGGGGGGAGACCCAGTACTTC	CASSLPRGETQYF
.	.	TRBV29-1	TRBJ2-1	TGCAGCGTTGGGGGCCTAGCCTATGAGCAGTTCTTC	CSVGGLAYEQFF
.	TRBD1	TRBV7-9	TRBJ1-6	TGTGCCAGCAGGCCGGGACAGGATAATTCACCCCTCCACTTT	CASRPGQDNSPLHF
.	TRBD1	TRBV7-2	TRBJ1-2	TGTGCCAGCAGCTTAGTCGGGACAGGGGACGGCTATGGCTACACCTTC	CASSLVGTGDGYGYTF
.	.	TRBV7-9	TRBJ2-4	TGTGCCAGCAGCTCTTTAGCCAAAAACATTCAGTACTTC	CASSSLAKNIQYF
.	.	TRBV23-1	TRBJ2-7	TGCGCCTGCCGGGACACACGAGGCCAAGTACGGGAGCAGTACTTC	CACRDTRGQVREQYF
.	TRBD1	TRBV13	TRBJ2-5	TGTGCCAGCAGTCTTAGGGGGCGAGAGACCCAGTACTTC	CASSLRGRETQYF
.	.	TRBV29-1	TRBJ2-3	TGCAGCGTCCTCGGACAGCCCGTCTCCCGACGCACAGATACGCAGTATTTT	CSVLGQPVSRRTDTQYF
.	.	TRBV7-6	TRBJ2-1	TGTGCCAGCAGCTTGCAACCCGGGCCCAATCCAAATGAGCAGTTCTTC	CASSLQPGPNPNEQFF
.	.	TRBV10-3	TRBJ1-5	TGTGCCATCAGTGATACGCAGGGCGATCAGCCCCAGCATTTT	CAISDTQGDQPQHF
once	TRBD1	TRBV5-1	TRBJ2-3	TGCGCCAGCAGTCGCGGACAGGGCACGGATACGCAGTATTTT	CASSRGQGTDTQYF
.	.	TRBV29-1	TRBJ2-7	TGCAGCGTGGCCGGACAGTACTCCTACGAGCAGTACTTC	CSVAGQYSYEQYF
.	TRBD2	TRBV7-9	TRBJ2-1	TGTGCCAGCAGCACTTATAGCGGGAGCGCCTACAATGAGCAGTTCTTC	CASSTYSGSAYNEQFF
.	.	TRBV30	TRBJ2-7	TGTGCCTGGAGTGTCTTGGGGCGTGGCATTTCGTACTTC	CAWSVLGRGISYF
.	.	TRBV7-9	TRBJ2-7	TGTGCCAGCAGCTTAGCGGAAGGGCGCGAGCAGTACTTC	CASSLAEGREQYF
.	.	TRBV30	TRBJ2-1	TGTGCCTGGAGTGTAAACCCGGGTGGGCAGTTCTTC	CAWSVNPGGQFF
.	.	TRBV4-3	TRBJ2-7	TGCGCCAGCAGTGATAGCGGCAGTCCCAGCTACGAGCAGTACTTC	CASSDSGSPSYEQYF
.	.	TRBV7-9	TRBJ1-1	TGTGCCAGCAGCATATGGGACATGAACACTGAAGCTTTCTTT	CASSIWDMNTEAFF
few	.	TRBV13	TRBJ1-1	TGTGCCAGCAGCTCATACAGGGACGGTGAAGCTTTCTTT	CASSSYRDGEAFF
few	TRBD1	TRBV18	TRBJ2-1	TGTGCCAGCTCACCGTCCACAGGGGAATCGGAGCAGTTCTTC	CASSPSTGESEQFF
.	.	TRBV29-1	TRBJ1-1	TGCAGCGTTGTAGAAAGCATCACTGAAGCTTTCTTT	CSVVESITEAFF
once	.	TRBV28	TRBJ2-4	TGTGCCAGCAGTTTAAGTATTTACATTCAGTACTTC	CASSLSIYIQYF
.	TRBD2	TRBV28	TRBJ2-5	TGTGCCAGCAGTGGGACTAGCGGGAGGGCCTGGGAGACCCAGTACTTC	CASSGTSGRAWETQYF
.	.	TRBV30	TRBJ1-4	TGTGCCTGGAGGCGGGACGGCAGGCAACTGTTTTTT	CAWRRDGRQLFF
.	.	TRBV9	TRBJ2-7	TGTGCCAGCAGCGTAGGCCGGGACCACGAGCAGTACTTC	CASSVGRDHEQYF
once	TRBD2	TRBV2	TRBJ2-7	TGTGCCAGCACCCTGGAGCTAGCGGGTAACGAGCAGTACTTC	CASTLELAGNEQYF
few	.	TRBV7-2	TRBJ2-3	TGTGCCAGCAGCGGGGGCCGCACAGATACGCAGTATTTT	CASSGGRTDTQYF
.	TRBD2	TRBV9	TRBJ2-6	TGTGCCAGCAGCGCGCCCGGGACTAGTCCATCTGGGGCCAACGTCCTGACTTTC	CASSAPGTSPSGANVLTF
.	.	TRBV21-1	TRBJ2-4	TGTGCCACCGCGACGACAGGGGGCTGGTGTTTAGCCAAAAACATTCAGTACTTC	CATATTGGWCLAKNIQYF
few	TRBD2	TRBV4-3	TRBJ2-7	TGCGCCAGCAGCCAAGTGTGGGGGGGCTCCTACGAGCAGTACTTC	CASSQVWGGSYEQYF
once	.	TRBV29-1	TRBJ1-1	TGCAGCGTTGATAGAGCTCTGAACACTGAAGCTTTCTTT	CSVDRALNTEAFF
.	.	TRBV29-1	TRBJ1-1	TGCAGCGTTGAGTCGTTGACTGAAGCTTTCTTT	CSVESLTEAFF
.	.	TRBV29-1	TRBJ1-2	TGCAGCGTTGATGGGCAGTTCTATGGCTACACCTTC	CSVDGQFYGYTF
.	.	TRBV4-3	TRBJ2-3	TGCGCCAGCAGCAAGGGATGGGCGGATACGCAGTATTTT	CASSKGWADTQYF
few	.	TRBV29-1	TRBJ1-1	TGCAGCGCCAGACAGGCGGGCACTGAAGCTTTCTTT	CSARQAGTEAFF
.	.	TRBV29-1	TRBJ1-1	TGCAGCGTTCAAGGGCTGTTGAACACTGAAGCTTTCTTT	CSVQGLLNTEAFF
once	.	TRBV25-1	TRBJ1-6	TGTGCCAGCAGTGAATACAGGTTTGGTTCACCCCTCCACTTT	CASSEYRFGSPLHF
.	.	TRBV30	TRBJ2-1	TGTGCCTGGACTCAGGACTACTACAATGAGCAGTTCTTC	CAWTQDYYNEQFF
.	.	TRBV30	TRBJ2-7	TGTGCCTTCGCAGGGGACTACGAGCAGTACTTC	CAFAGDYEQYF